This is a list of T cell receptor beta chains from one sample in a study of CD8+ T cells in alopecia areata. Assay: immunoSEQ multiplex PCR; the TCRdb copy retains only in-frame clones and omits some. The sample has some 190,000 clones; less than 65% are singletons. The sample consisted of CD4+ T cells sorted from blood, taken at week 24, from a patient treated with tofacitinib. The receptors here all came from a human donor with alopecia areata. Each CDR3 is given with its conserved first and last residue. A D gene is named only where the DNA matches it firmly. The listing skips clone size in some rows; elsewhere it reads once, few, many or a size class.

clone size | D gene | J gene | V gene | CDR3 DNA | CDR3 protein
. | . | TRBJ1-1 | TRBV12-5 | TGTGCTAGTGGCTATGAGAACACTGAAGCTTTCTTT | CASGYENTEAFF
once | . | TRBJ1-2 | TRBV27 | TGTGCCAGCAAACGACAGGAGAACTATGGCTACACCTTC | CASKRQENYGYTF
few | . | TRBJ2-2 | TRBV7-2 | TGTGCCAGCAGAAGGGACATGAACACCGGGGAGCTGTTTTTT | CASRRDMNTGELFF
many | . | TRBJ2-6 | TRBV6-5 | TGTGCCAGCAGTCCCTTCTCTGGGGCCAACGTCCTGACTTTC | CASSPFSGANVLTF
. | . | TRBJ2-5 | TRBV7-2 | TGTGCCAGCAGCCCCCGTCGAGAGACCCAGTACTTC | CASSPRRETQYF
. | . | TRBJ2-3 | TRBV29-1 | TGCAGCGTTGAGGGAGATACGCAGTATTTT | CSVEGDTQYF
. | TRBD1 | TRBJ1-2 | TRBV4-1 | TGCGCCAGCAGCCAGGGGGACAGGAACAGCTATGGCTACACCTTC | CASSQGDRNSYGYTF
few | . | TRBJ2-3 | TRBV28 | TGTGCCAGCAGCAGGGTGGGGGCAGATACGCAGTATTTT | CASSRVGADTQYF
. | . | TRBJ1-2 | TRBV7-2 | TGTGCCAGCACCAAGAGGGGGGCCGGAGGCTACACCTTC | CASTKRGAGGYTF
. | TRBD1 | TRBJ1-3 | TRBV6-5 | TGTGCCAGCAGTGGCACAGGGGGCTCTGGAAACACCATATATTTT | CASSGTGGSGNTIYF
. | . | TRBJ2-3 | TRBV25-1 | TGTGCCAGCAGTGAGCGCTCGACTGACAGTGGGAGAGATACGCAGTATTTT | CASSERSTDSGRDTQYF
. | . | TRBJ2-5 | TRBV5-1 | TGCGCCAGCAGAATCTCTTGGAAGACCCAGTACTTC | CASRISWKTQYF
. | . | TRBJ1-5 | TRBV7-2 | TGTGCCAGCGGATTTATGGGTCAGCCCCAGCATTTT | CASGFMGQPQHF
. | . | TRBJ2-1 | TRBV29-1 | TGCAGCGGGGTTGAGGGGGGCGTGGGTGAGCAGTTCTTC | CSGVEGGVGEQFF
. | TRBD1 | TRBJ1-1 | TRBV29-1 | TGCAGCGCGAGACAGGGAGAAGCTTTCTTT | CSARQGEAFF
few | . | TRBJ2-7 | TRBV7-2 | TGTGTCTCTGGGGACGCCTACGAGCAGTACTTC | CVSGDAYEQYF
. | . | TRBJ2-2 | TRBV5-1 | TGCGCCAGCAGCCCGGACATTACGAACACCGGGGAGCTGTTTTTT | CASSPDITNTGELFF
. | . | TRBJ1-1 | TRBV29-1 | TGCAGCGTGGCTCTCCAGGCTTTGAACACTGAAGCTTTCTTT | CSVALQALNTEAFF
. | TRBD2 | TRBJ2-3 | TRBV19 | TGTGCCAGTATGGGGGGGAGCACAGATACGCAGTATTTT | CASMGGSTDTQYF
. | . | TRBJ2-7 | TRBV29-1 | TGCAGCGTGGAGGGAGTGACCTACGAGCAGTACTTC | CSVEGVTYEQYF
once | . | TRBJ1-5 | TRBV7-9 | TGTGCCAGCAGCTTAGATCTGGGGGGAGCCAATCAGCCCCAGCATTTT | CASSLDLGGANQPQHF
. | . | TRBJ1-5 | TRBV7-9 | TGTGCCAGCAGCTTAGCTCAGGAGCCCCAGCATTTT | CASSLAQEPQHF
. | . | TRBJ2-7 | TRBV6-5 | TGTGCCAGCAGGACCCAGGGTGGCTCCTACGAGCAGTACTTC | CASRTQGGSYEQYF
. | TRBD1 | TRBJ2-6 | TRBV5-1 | TGCGCCAGCAGCTTGGCCTTCGGACAGGGAGATTCTGGGGCCAACGTCCTGACTTTC | CASSLAFGQGDSGANVLTF
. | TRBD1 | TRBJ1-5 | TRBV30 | TGTGCCTGGGGGACAGCCGCCGGGAATCAGCCCCAGCATTTT | CAWGTAAGNQPQHF
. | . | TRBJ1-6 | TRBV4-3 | TGCGCCAGCAGCCAAGTACAGGCAGATAATTCACCCCTCCACTTT | CASSQVQADNSPLHF
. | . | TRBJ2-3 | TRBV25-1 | TGTGCCAGCAGTGGAACAGCGCTCACAGATACGCAGTATTTT | CASSGTALTDTQYF
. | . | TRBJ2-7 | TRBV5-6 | TGTGCCAGCAGCTTCCAGGACGGAGATTACGAGCAGTACTTC | CASSFQDGDYEQYF
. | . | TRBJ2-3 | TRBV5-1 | TGCGCCAGCAGCTCATCTAGCGCCCGAACAACAGATACGCAGTATTTT | CASSSSSARTTDTQYF
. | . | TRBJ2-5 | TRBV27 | TGTGCCAGCAGTTTATTTCCCAGTCGGCCAGAGACCCAGTACTTC | CASSLFPSRPETQYF
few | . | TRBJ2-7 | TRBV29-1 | TGCAGCGTTAGGCAGGGAGCCTACGAGCAGTACTTC | CSVRQGAYEQYF
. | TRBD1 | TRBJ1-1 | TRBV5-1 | TGCGCCAGCAGCTTCGGGACAGCGAACACTGAAGCTTTCTTT | CASSFGTANTEAFF
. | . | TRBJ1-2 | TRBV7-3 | TGTGCCAGCAGCTTAACGTACAGACGATTATACTATGGCTACACCTTC | CASSLTYRRLYYGYTF
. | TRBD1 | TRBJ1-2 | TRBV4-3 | TGCGCCAGCAGCCTTAACACTCAGGGGGCGACTGGCTACACCTTC | CASSLNTQGATGYTF
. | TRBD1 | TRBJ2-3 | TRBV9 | TGTGCCAGCAGCTCCAGAGGACAGGGGAGGGGTCCAGATACGCAGTATTTT | CASSSRGQGRGPDTQYF
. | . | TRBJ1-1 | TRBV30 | TGTGCCTGGGAATCTGGGTGGACTGAAGCTTTCTTT | CAWESGWTEAFF
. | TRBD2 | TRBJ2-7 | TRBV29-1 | TGCAGCGTTGTTTACCGCGGACTAGCGGGGATTGAGCAGTACTTC | CSVVYRGLAGIEQYF
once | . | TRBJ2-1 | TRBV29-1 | TGCAGCGTAGAACGACAGGCCAATGAGCAGTTCTTC | CSVERQANEQFF
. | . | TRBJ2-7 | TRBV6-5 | TGTGCCAGCAGTTACTCAAGGGCAGGCGGCTACGAGCAGTACTTC | CASSYSRAGGYEQYF
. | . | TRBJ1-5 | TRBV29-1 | TGCAGCGCAGGCTGGAATAGCAATCAGCCCCAGCATTTT | CSAGWNSNQPQHF
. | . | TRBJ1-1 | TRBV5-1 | TGCGCCAGCAGCGATAACAGGGTGAAGAACACTGAAGCTTTCTTT | CASSDNRVKNTEAFF